The present T cell receptor (beta chain) was sequenced within a study of tumor-infiltrating lymphocytes in oesophageal squamous cell carcinoma. The CDR3 runs 16 residues. Germline V gives CDR1 MNHGY, CDR2 SVAAGI. MiXCR, applied by TCRdb to the PCR reads, yields one record per CDR3 protein. The sample shows about 13,000 distinct CDR3 sequences, around 47% of them seen only once. This TCR was sampled from a male donor with esophageal squamous cell carcinoma. What was sequenced was blood. The V call is TRBV6-9, the J call TRBJ2-6; either TRBD1 or TRBD2 may fit D (5 bases each). The last part of the DNA fits TRBJ2-7 better; the J call may be wrong. DNA of the CDR3: TGTGCCAGCAGTTACGCTCCCTTACATGGGGGCTACGAGCAGTACTTC. Translation gives CASSYAPLHGGYEQYF.